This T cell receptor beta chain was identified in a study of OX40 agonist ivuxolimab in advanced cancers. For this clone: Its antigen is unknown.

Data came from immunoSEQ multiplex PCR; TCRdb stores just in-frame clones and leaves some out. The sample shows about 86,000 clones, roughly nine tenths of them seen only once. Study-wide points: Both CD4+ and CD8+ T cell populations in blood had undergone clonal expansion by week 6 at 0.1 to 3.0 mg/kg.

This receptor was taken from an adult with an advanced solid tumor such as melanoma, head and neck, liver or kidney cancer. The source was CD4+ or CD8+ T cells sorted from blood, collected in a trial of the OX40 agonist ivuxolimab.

DNA for the CDR3: TGTGCCAGCAGCCTAGGGACAGGACTATGGGGACAGCCCCAGCATTTT. It codes for CASSLGTGLWGQPQHF. The rearrangement uses TRBV7-2 and TRBJ1-5; 8 bases match TRBD1. The V gene end was trimmed by 5 bases and the J gene end by 7 bases; junction bases not matched to a gene: 13. The CDR3 sequence is 16 residues long. CDR1 and CDR2 from the germline V gene are SGHTA and FQGNSA.